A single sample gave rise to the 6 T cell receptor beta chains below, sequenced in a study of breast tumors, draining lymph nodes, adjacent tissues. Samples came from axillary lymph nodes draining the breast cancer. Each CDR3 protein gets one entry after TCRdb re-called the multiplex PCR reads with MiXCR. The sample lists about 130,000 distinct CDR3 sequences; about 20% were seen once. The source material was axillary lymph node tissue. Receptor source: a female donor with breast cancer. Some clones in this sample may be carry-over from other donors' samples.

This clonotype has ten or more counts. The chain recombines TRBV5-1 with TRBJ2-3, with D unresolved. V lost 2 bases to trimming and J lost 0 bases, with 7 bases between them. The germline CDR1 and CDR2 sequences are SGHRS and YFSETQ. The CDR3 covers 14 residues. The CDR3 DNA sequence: TGCGCCAGCAGCTTAGGGATAAGCACAGATACGCAGTATTTT. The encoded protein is CASSLGISTDTQYF.

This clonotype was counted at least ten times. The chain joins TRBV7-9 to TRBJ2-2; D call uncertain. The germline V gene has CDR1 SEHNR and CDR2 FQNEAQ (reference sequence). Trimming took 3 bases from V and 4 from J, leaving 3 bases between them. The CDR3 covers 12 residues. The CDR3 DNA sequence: TGTGCCAGCAGCTTTGGCACCGGGGAGCTGTTTTTT. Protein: CASSFGTGELFF.

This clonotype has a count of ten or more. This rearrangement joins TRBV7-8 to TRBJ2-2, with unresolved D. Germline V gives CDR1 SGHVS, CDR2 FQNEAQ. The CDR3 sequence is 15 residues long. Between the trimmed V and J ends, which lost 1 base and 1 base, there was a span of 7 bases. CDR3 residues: CASSLVVQNTGELFF. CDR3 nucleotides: TGTGCCAGCAGCTTAGTAGTACAGAACACCGGGGAGCTGTTTTTT.

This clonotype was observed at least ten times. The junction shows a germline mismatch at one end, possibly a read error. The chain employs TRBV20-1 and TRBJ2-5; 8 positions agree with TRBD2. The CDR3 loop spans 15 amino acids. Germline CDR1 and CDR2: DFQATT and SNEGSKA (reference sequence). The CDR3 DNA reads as TGCAGTGCTGGAGACAGCGGGAGAAGCCAAGAGACCCAGTACTTC. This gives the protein CSAGDSGRSQETQYF.

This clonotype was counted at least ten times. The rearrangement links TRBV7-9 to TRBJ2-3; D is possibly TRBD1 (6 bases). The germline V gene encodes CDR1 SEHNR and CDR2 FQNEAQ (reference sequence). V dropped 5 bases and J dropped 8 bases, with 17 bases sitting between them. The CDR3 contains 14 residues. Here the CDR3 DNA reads TGTGCCAGCAGCCACGGGACACTGTGGGGTACGCAGTATTTT. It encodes CASSHGTLWGTQYF. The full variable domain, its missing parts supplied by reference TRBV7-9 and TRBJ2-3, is DTGVSQNPRHKITKRGQNVTFRCDPISEHNRLYWYRQTLGQGPEFLTYFQNEAQLEKSRLLSDRFSAERPKGSFSTLEIQRTEQGDSAMYLCASSHGTLWGTQYFGPGTRLTVL.

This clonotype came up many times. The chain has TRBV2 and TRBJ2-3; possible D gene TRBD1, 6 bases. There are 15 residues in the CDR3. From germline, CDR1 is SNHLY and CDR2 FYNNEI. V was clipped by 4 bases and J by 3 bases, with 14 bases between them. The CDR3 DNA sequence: TGTGCCAGCAGTGGTCGGCGCCAGGGGACAGATACGCAGTATTTT. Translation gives CASSGRRQGTDTQYF.